A single T cell receptor beta chain is shown here with its context. V lost 9 bases, J lost 5 bases, and 26 bases lay in between. Germline CDR1 is MNHEY and CDR2 is SMNVEV (reference sequence). There are 16 residues in the CDR3. This entry comes from a study of technical replicates of blood from a handful of donors. Clones were sequenced by immunoSEQ multiplex PCR, and TCRdb holds only the in-frame ones, with some missing. The sample records about 14,000 clones, about four fifths being singletons. The chain is built from TRBV27 and TRBJ2-7; D is perhaps TRBD2 (5 bases). The material sequenced was PBMCs. The TCR was taken from a human donor in good health. The CDR3 loop is CASYPGGGEVRHEQYF. CDR3 nucleotide sequence: TGTGCCAGTTACCCAGGAGGCGGCGAGGTGAGGCACGAGCAGTACTTC.